This entry describes one T cell receptor beta chain. Its matching antigen is unknown. The V gene's germline CDR1 is SGDLS and CDR2 YYNGEE. This CDR3 has 14 amino acids. J lost 5 bases, V lost 4 bases, and 7 bases had no gene match. The data were taken from a study of T cell responses to AZD1222 COVID-19 vaccine. Findings and caveats of the study: White British ancestry dominated among donors, who included more females, and clonal diversity was possibly underestimated. Of the AZD1222 recipients, only six or seven were seropositive at baseline.

Clones were sequenced by immunoSEQ multiplex PCR, and TCRdb holds only the in-frame ones, with some missing. Of 150,000 to 160,000 clones listed, 80% to 90% are singletons. The chain employs TRBV9 and TRBJ2-7, with 9 bases identical to TRBD2. The sequences come from peripheral blood, collected after recovery from COVID-19. This TCR derives from an adult who had recovered from COVID-19. CDR3 sequence: CASSFRSGSHEQYF. CDR3 in DNA: TGTGCCAGCAGCTTCCGTAGCGGGAGCCACGAGCAGTACTTC. The variable domain in full, completed from reference TRBV9 and TRBJ2-7, reads DSGVTQTPKHLITATGQRVTLRCSPRSGDLSVYWYQQSLDQGLQFLIQYYNGEERAKGNILERFSAQQFPDLHSELNLSSLELGDSALYFCASSFRSGSHEQYFGPGTRLTVT.